A single sample gave rise to the 16 T cell receptor beta chains below, sequenced in a study of T cell responses to AZD1222 COVID-19 vaccine. Clones were read by immunoSEQ multiplex PCR, and TCRdb kept only the in-frame ones, dropping some. The data contain about 120,000 clones, 86% of them singletons. Sequenced material: peripheral blood, taken on day 0 of AZD1222 vaccination. These receptors were collected from an adult in good health.

V is TRBV5-1 and J is TRBJ1-3; D unresolved. The germline V gene has CDR1 SGHRS and CDR2 YFSETQ. The V end was cut by 4 bases, the J end by 0 bases, with 11 bases between. CDR3 length equals 15 residues. The chain's CDR3 is CASSLAPGSGNTIYF. The CDR3 DNA reads as TGCGCCAGCAGCCTCGCCCCGGGCTCTGGAAACACCATATATTTT.

The V gene is TRBV6-1, the J gene TRBJ2-7, with D unresolved. The CDR3 contains 16 residues. The V gene's germline CDR1 is MNHNS and CDR2 SASEGT. V was clipped by 4 bases and J by 5 bases, with 21 bases between them. CDR3: CASSARSGIMSHEQYF. The CDR3 DNA is TGTGCCAGCAGTGCTCGGAGTGGGATTATGTCTCACGAGCAGTACTTC.

This chain uses TRBV6-6 with TRBJ1-1; D is unresolved. The length of the CDR3 is 10 residues. The germline CDR1 and CDR2 sequences are MNHNY and SVGAGI (reference sequence). The V end lost 7 bases, the J end lost 11 bases, and 11 bases lay between the germline ends. The CDR3 DNA reads as TGTGCCAGCACCCGAGAGTGGGCTTTCTTT. Protein: CASTREWAFF.

The V call is TRBV7-8, the J call TRBJ1-2, with D tentatively TRBD1 (6 bases). V was shortened by 4 bases and J by 3 bases, with 12 bases between the two germline ends. Germline V gives CDR1 SGHVS, CDR2 FQNEAQ. The CDR3 consists of 14 residues. The chain's CDR3 is CASSWARTDYGYTF. In DNA form, the CDR3 reads TGTGCCAGCAGCTGGGCGCGGACAGACTATGGCTACACCTTC.

The chain uses TRBV9 and TRBJ2-1; 7 bases agree with TRBD1. In germline, CDR1 is SGDLS, CDR2 YYNGEE. The CDR3 runs to 15 residues. V lost 5 bases, J lost 4 bases, and 9 bases stayed unmatched. This chain's CDR3 is CASSLEGAKYNEQFF. DNA for the CDR3: TGTGCCAGCAGTCTAGAGGGGGCAAAATACAATGAGCAGTTCTTC. Complete variable domain (other parts from reference TRBV9 and TRBJ2-1): DSGVTQTPKHLITATGQRVTLRCSPRSGDLSVYWYQQSLDQGLQFLIQYYNGEERAKGNILERFSAQQFPDLHSELNLSSLELGDSALYFCASSLEGAKYNEQFFGPGTRLTVL.

This sequence joins TRBV28 and TRBJ1-5, with D unresolved. This CDR3 spans 15 amino acids. Germline V gives CDR1 MDHEN, CDR2 SYDVKM. V was cut by 5 bases and J by 3 bases, with 14 bases left in between. The DNA of the CDR3 is TGTGCCAGCAGTCCGGCCCTGGGAAACAATCAGCCCCAGCATTTT. This translates into CASSPALGNNQPQHF.

The chain employs TRBV7-3 and TRBJ1-2, with 9 bases aligning to TRBD1. The trim removed 5 bases at V and 6 bases at J, leaving 7 bases unmatched. CDR3 length: 14 amino acids. Germline CDR1 reads SGHTA; CDR2 reads FQGTGA. CDR3 in amino acids: CASSRSDRGDGYTF. DNA of the CDR3: TGTGCCAGCAGCCGATCGGACAGGGGAGATGGCTACACCTTC. The whole variable domain, remainder taken from reference TRBV7-3 and TRBJ1-2, is GAGVSQTPSNKVTEKGKYVELRCDPISGHTALYWYRQSLGQGPEFLIYFQGTGAADDSGLPNDRFFAVRPEGSVSTLKIQRTERGDSAVYLCASSRSDRGDGYTFGSGTRLTVV.

This clone was found a few times. This sequence joins TRBV28 and TRBJ2-3; no definite D call. Between the trimmed V and J ends, which lost 2 bases and 0 bases, there was a span of 0 bases. The CDR3 runs 12 residues. The germline CDR1 and CDR2 sequences are MDHEN and SYDVKM. CDR3 DNA sequence: TGTGCCAGCAGTTTAAGCACAGATACGCAGTATTTT. Its translation is CASSLSTDTQYF.

This clone was picked up one time. The rearrangement uses TRBV6-4 and TRBJ2-1; D is possibly TRBD1 (7 bases). Per germline, CDR1 MRHNA and CDR2 SNTAGT. The CDR3 is made up of 15 amino acids. V lost 3 bases and J lost 9, with 18 bases in between. The CDR3 region is CASSDMRRGRGEQFF. DNA of the CDR3: TGTGCCAGCAGTGATATGAGAAGGGGGCGGGGTGAGCAGTTCTTC.

This clone was counted only a few times. J is TRBJ1-4 and V is TRBV3-1 (or the pseudogene TRBV3-2), with TRBD1 matching 7 bases. The ends lost 5 bases at V and 8 bases at J; junction bases unmatched: 8. CDR3 length: 14 amino acids. Germline V gene lookup returns CDR1 LGHDT and CDR2 YNNKEL (reference sequence). Here the CDR3 reads CASSSRDSGEKLFF. DNA for the CDR3: TGTGCCAGCAGCTCCCGGGACAGCGGGGAAAAACTGTTTTTT.

V gene TRBV3-1 (or the pseudogene TRBV3-2) combines with J gene TRBJ2-7; 7 positions match TRBD2. This CDR3 has 14 residues. CDR1 is LGHDT and CDR2 is YNNKEL in the germline V gene (reference sequence). The ends lost 6 bases at V and 2 bases at J; junction bases unmatched: 7. The DNA for the CDR3 is TGTGCCAGCAGTATCACGGGGGGTGCCTACGAGCAGTACTTC. It codes for CASSITGGAYEQYF.

This clone occurred a few times. Here the CDR3 reads CAVAGLGEGGPAYEQYF. In DNA, the CDR3 is TGTGCAGTAGCCGGACTAGGAGAGGGGGGTCCGGCCTACGAGCAGTACTTC. The chain carries TRBV7-9 and TRBJ2-7; TRBD2 might be the D (7 bases). The CDR3 covers 17 residues. Germline CDR1 reads SEHNR; CDR2 reads FQNEAQ (reference sequence).

V gene TRBV25-1 combines with J gene TRBJ2-7, with D perhaps assigned TRBD1 or TRBD2 (5 bases each). The CDR3 extends over 14 amino acids. V was clipped by 3 bases and J by 0 bases, with 9 bases between them. Germline V CDR1 and CDR2: MGHDK, SYGVNS. For the CDR3, the DNA is TGTGCCAGCAGTGACCCAGGGAGCTCCTACGAGCAGTACTTC. It codes for CASSDPGSSYEQYF.

The gene calls are TRBV19 and TRBJ2-5; 9 bases fit TRBD2. The CDR3 totals 14 residues. Per germline, CDR1 LNHDA and CDR2 SQIVND (reference sequence). J lost 7 bases, V lost 6 bases, and 9 bases had no gene match. The CDR3: CASSHDASGVTQYF. As DNA, the CDR3 is TGTGCCAGTAGCCACGATGCTAGCGGGGTGACCCAGTACTTC.

The chain employs TRBV7-2 and TRBJ1-2; TRBD1 might be the D (6 bases). The germline V gene encodes CDR1 SGHTA and CDR2 FQGNSA. Deletions cut 3 bases from V and 0 bases from J, with 8 bases between. CDR3 size: 14 residues. The CDR3 coding sequence is TGTGCCAGCAGCTTCCAGGGGACTAACTATGGCTACACCTTC. Translated, it gives CASSFQGTNYGYTF.

V and J are TRBV5-1 and TRBJ1-2, with D possibly TRBD1 on 5 matching bases. CDR3 size: 13 residues. The ends were cut back, 2 bases at V and 4 bases at J, with 9 bases in the middle. The germline CDR1 and CDR2 sequences are SGHRS and YFSETQ. The CDR3 loop reads CASSLTGPYGYTF. The CDR3 DNA sequence: TGCGCCAGCAGCTTAACGGGACCCTATGGCTACACCTTC.